The 22 T cell receptor beta chains in this list originate from one sample, sequenced in a study of shared clonotypes between healthy human individuals. Assay: immunoSEQ multiplex PCR; the TCRdb copy retains only in-frame clones and omits some. The sample yields hundreds of thousands of clones, 73% seen once. Sequenced: memory CD4+ T cells sorted from blood. Sample subset: CD45RA-negative fraction. Every receptor here comes from a woman aged 25 to 39 in good health.

The table lists this clone with many counts. The chain is built from TRBV5-1 and TRBJ2-2; 7 bases align to TRBD1. The germline V gene encodes CDR1 SGHRS and CDR2 YFSETQ. The ends lost 4 bases at V and 5 bases at J; junction bases unmatched: 8. The CDR3 has 15 residues. The CDR3 loop is CASSPRQGRTGELFF. The CDR3 nucleotides are TGCGCCAGCAGCCCTAGACAGGGTCGAACCGGGGAGCTGTTTTTT.

This clone appeared once. V usage is TRBV19 and J usage is TRBJ2-1; the D gene is possibly TRBD1 (5 bases). Germline assignment: CDR1 LNHDA and CDR2 SQIVND (reference sequence). Trimming removed 2 bases at V and 9 bases at J, with 14 bases between. The CDR3 contains 14 residues. The CDR3 is CASSIWDRGGEQFF. The CDR3 region has the DNA TGTGCCAGTAGTATATGGGATAGGGGCGGTGAGCAGTTCTTC. Based on the CDR3 plus reference TRBV19 and TRBJ2-1, the full variable domain is DGGITQSPKYLFRKEGQNVTLSCEQNLNHDAMYWYRQDPGQGLRLIYYSQIVNDFQKGDIAEGYSVSREKKESFPLTVTSAQKNPTAFYLCASSIWDRGGEQFFGPGTRLTVL.

This chain uses TRBV7-3 with TRBJ2-6, with 8 bases matching TRBD2. V gave up 4 bases and J gave up 8 bases; unmatched junction bases: 7. Germline CDR1 is SGHTA and CDR2 is FQGTGA. CDR3 length equals 15 residues. CDR3 in amino acids: CASSSQAGVSNVLTF. The CDR3 DNA sequence: TGTGCCAGCAGCTCGCAAGCGGGGGTATCCAACGTCCTGACTTTC. The whole variable domain, remainder taken from reference TRBV7-3 and TRBJ2-6, is GAGVSQTPSNKVTEKGKYVELRCDPISGHTALYWYRQSLGQGPEFLIYFQGTGAADDSGLPNDRFFAVRPEGSVSTLKIQRTERGDSAVYLCASSSQAGVSNVLTFGAGSRLTVL.

This clone was seen a few times. The CDR3 here is CASTRGDQPQHF. CDR3 coding DNA: TGTGCCAGCACCAGGGGGGATCAGCCCCAGCATTTT. The V and J genes are TRBV7-9 and TRBJ1-5; TRBD1 aligns across 7 bases. The CDR3 is 12 residues long. Germline CDR1 reads SEHNR; CDR2 reads FQNEAQ (reference sequence). J was trimmed by 5 bases and V by 7 bases; bases with no gene match: 2.

The V call is TRBV5-5, the J call TRBJ1-2; 11 positions match TRBD1. CDR1 and CDR2 (germline): SGHKS, YYEKEE (reference sequence). Germline trimming cut 3 bases from V and 6 bases from J; bases unmatched to any gene: 4. CDR3 length equals 14 residues. This chain's CDR3 is CASSWRTGGDGYTF. The CDR3 nucleotides read TGTGCCAGCAGCTGGAGGACAGGGGGCGATGGCTACACCTTC.

This clone has more than one count but fewer than ten. The rearrangement links TRBV28 to TRBJ1-3, with 10 positions matching TRBD1. The trim removed 4 bases at V and 1 base at J, leaving 7 bases unmatched. The CDR3 totals 17 residues. Germline CDR1 MDHEN, CDR2 SYDVKM. Written as DNA, the CDR3 is TGTGCCAGCAGTTCCACGGGACAGGGGATTTCTGGAAACACCATATATTTT. It is translated as CASSSTGQGISGNTIYF.

This chain links TRBV6-1 with TRBJ1-4; 8 bases align to TRBD1. J lost 7 bases, V lost 4 bases, and 2 bases had no gene match. This CDR3 comprises 13 residues. Germline V lookup: CDR1 MNHNS, CDR2 SASEGT. The CDR3 DNA is TGTGCCAGCAGTGCAGGGGGCTTTGAAAAACTGTTTTTT. It is translated as CASSAGGFEKLFF.

The V gene is TRBV7-9, the J gene TRBJ2-7; D uncertain. CDR3 length: 13 residues. Germline V gives CDR1 SEHNR, CDR2 FQNEAQ (reference sequence). V lost 4 bases, J lost 2 bases, and 9 bases lay in between. CDR3 sequence (DNA): TGTGCCAGCAGCTACGACACGGCCTACGAGCAGTACTTC. This translates into CASSYDTAYEQYF.

The rearrangement joins TRBV5-1 to TRBJ2-7; 8 bases are shared with TRBD2. This CDR3 has 19 residues. V shed 1 base, J shed 9 bases, and the junction held 24 bases outside the gene matches. Germline CDR1 reads SGHRS; CDR2 reads YFSETQ. DNA for the CDR3: TGCGCCAGCAGCTTGCCGGTGGTAGCGGGGACCGGACCCCCTGTCGCGCAGTACTTC. Protein: CASSLPVVAGTGPPVAQYF.

This clone was observed many times. The V call is TRBV6-6, the J call TRBJ1-2, with D uncertain. The germline V gene encodes CDR1 MNHNY and CDR2 SVGAGI (reference sequence). CDR3 size: 11 residues. The V end was cut by 3 bases, the J end by 6 bases, with 5 bases between. CDR3 residues: CASSYANGYTF. The CDR3, as DNA: TGTGCCAGCAGTTATGCAAATGGCTACACCTTC.

The rearrangement joins TRBV2 to TRBJ2-2; TRBD1 matches at 9 bases. This CDR3 comprises 13 residues. CDR1 is SNHLY, CDR2 FYNNEI, per germline. With V trimmed by 4 bases and J by 6 bases, 0 bases remained unmatched. The CDR3 sequence is CASSGTGAGELFF. The CDR3 bases are TGTGCCAGCAGTGGGACAGGGGCCGGGGAGCTGTTTTTT.

Here the CDR3 DNA reads TGTGCCAGCAGCCCTACGCGGGGATCCGGCTACACCTTC. Its protein product is CASSPTRGSGYTF. The gene calls are TRBV7-2 and TRBJ1-2; D not resolved. The CDR3 spans 13 residues. Trimming took off 5 bases at V and 8 bases at J, with 15 bases between the two ends. CDR1 and CDR2 (germline): SGHTA, FQGNSA.

The rearrangement uses TRBV4-1 and TRBJ1-1; 7 bases are shared with TRBD1. Looked up from germline, CDR1 is MGHRA and CDR2 is YSYEKL. This CDR3 comprises 16 residues. The J segment lost 5 bases and the V segment lost 1 base, leaving 10 bases of the junction unmatched. CDR3 in amino acids: CASSQVLHRGWTEAFF. The DNA of the CDR3 is TGCGCCAGCAGCCAAGTTCTTCACAGGGGATGGACTGAAGCTTTCTTT.

This chain joins TRBV29-1 and TRBJ2-5; D is unclear. With 8 bases removed from V and 1 base from J, the gap between germline ends came to 14 bases. Germline CDR1 reads SQVTM; CDR2 reads ANQGSEA. The CDR3 has 13 amino acids. CDR3: CSTVASAQETQYF. The CDR3 nucleotides are TGCAGCACGGTTGCTAGTGCCCAAGAGACCCAGTACTTC.

This clone was recorded once. The J gene is TRBJ1-3, the V gene TRBV19; D unresolved. The CDR3 runs to 13 residues. V gave up 9 bases and J gave up 8 bases, with 17 bases separating them. Germline values: CDR1 LNHDA, CDR2 SQIVND (reference sequence). The CDR3 DNA is TGTGCCAGCAGATTGCGGGGTCGGGACACCATATATTTT. Its protein product is CASRLRGRDTIYF.

The table lists this clone with a few counts. This chain links TRBV28 with TRBJ2-7, with 11 bases that match TRBD2. V lost 4 bases, J lost 3 bases, and 8 bases stayed unmatched. CDR3 length: 16 residues. Germline CDR1 MDHEN, CDR2 SYDVKM. CDR3 sequence (DNA): TGTGCCAGCAGTTCATACATAGCGGGAGGGCACTACGAGCAGTACTTC. Protein product: CASSSYIAGGHYEQYF.

This clone was observed a few times. This chain links TRBV10-3 with TRBJ2-2; the D is unclear. The CDR3 extends over 13 amino acids. The V end lost 8 bases, the J end lost 8 bases, and 15 bases lay between the germline ends. Germline V gene lookup returns CDR1 ENHRY and CDR2 SYGVKD. As DNA, the CDR3 is TGTGCCATCGAGAGCATGCGCGGTGGGGAGCTGTTTTTT. Protein product: CAIESMRGGELFF.

This rearrangement joins TRBV11-1 to TRBJ1-3; D is ambiguous. The germline gives CDR1 SGHAT, CDR2 FQDESV (reference sequence). The V gene lost 2 bases and the J gene lost 3 bases, with 8 bases spanning the gap. The CDR3 is made up of 14 amino acids. This CDR3 is CASSLSEVGNTIYF. The CDR3 DNA is TGTGCCAGCAGCTTATCGGAAGTTGGAAACACCATATATTTT.

The rearrangement uses TRBV29-1 and TRBJ2-4; 10 bases are a match to TRBD1. The V segment lost 5 bases and the J segment 1 base; nucleotides outside the gene matches: 2. Germline CDR1 reads SQVTM; CDR2 reads ANQGSEA. This CDR3 has 14 residues. CDR3 sequence: CSVRQGAAKNIQYF. Written as DNA, the CDR3 is TGCAGCGTTCGACAGGGGGCGGCCAAAAACATTCAGTACTTC.

The CDR3 loop is CASSFGGLAGGLSKETQYF. CDR3 bases: TGTGCCAGCAGTTTTGGGGGACTAGCGGGAGGCCTTTCCAAAGAGACCCAGTACTTC. This chain links TRBV28 with TRBJ2-5; 15 bases fit TRBD2. The CDR3 runs to 19 residues. Germline lookup yields CDR1 MDHEN and CDR2 SYDVKM. The trim removed 3 bases at V and 3 bases at J, leaving 11 bases unmatched. The full variable domain, in which reference TRBV28 and TRBJ2-5 provide the parts outside the CDR3, is DVKVTQSSRYLVKRTGEKVFLECVQDMDHENMFWYRQDPGLGLRLIYFSYDVKMKEKGDIPEGYSVSREKKERFSLILESASTNQTSMYLCASSFGGLAGGLSKETQYFGPGTRLLVL.

Note on this clone: The sample has other DNA sequences that encode this CDR3 too. The rearrangement uses TRBV5-4 and TRBJ1-3, with TRBD1 matching over 7 bases. This CDR3 is 14 amino acids long. After removal of 4 bases from V and 5 bases from J, the junction contained 6 bases not matched to a gene. From germline, CDR1 is SGHNT and CDR2 YYREEE (reference sequence). The CDR3 loop is CASSLDRARNTIYF. The DNA for the CDR3 is TGTGCCAGCAGCCTCGACAGGGCCCGAAACACCATATATTTT.

The chain is built from TRBV27 and TRBJ2-2, with D unclear. Trimming pared 4 bases from V and 3 bases from J, leaving 12 bases between. The CDR3 sequence is 15 residues long. The V gene's germline CDR1 is MNHEY and CDR2 SMNVEV (reference sequence). The CDR3 protein is CASSSLTLHTGELFF. Here the CDR3 DNA reads TGTGCCAGCAGTTCTCTCACTCTGCACACCGGGGAGCTGTTTTTT.